What follows is one T cell receptor (beta chain) and its context. This clonotype was picked up many times. The antigen it binds to is not known. Nothing much larger sits one base from this clone, and base qualities are not available. A patient counted as having stable Graves' hyperthyroidism if no progression to ophthalmopathy occurred over 18 months of follow-up. The hyperthyroidism patients were between 18 and 65 years old and newly diagnosed, with a disease duration of less than 2 months. Any patient with an uncontrolled infection, another autoimmune disease, pregnancy or lactation was excluded. Diagnoses relied on clinical symptoms, serum thyroxine and TRAb, thyroid ultrasound and orbital computed tomography. PBMCs were separated from over 9 ml of fresh peripheral blood using Ficoll-Paque density gradient centrifugation. Total RNA was extracted with Trizol reagent, and quality was checked on an Agilent 2100 Bioanalyzer.

Cut back by 7 bases and 2 bases, the V and J ends lie 9 bases apart. CDR1 and CDR2, looked up from the germline V gene, are SNHLY and FYNNEI. The CDR3 holds 13 amino acids from the cysteine to the phenylalanine. The read is trimmed to its CDR3 DNA, 39 bases read in frame from base 1. The data derive from a study of T cells in Graves' hyperthyroidism and ophthalmopathy (dated 2019 in TCRdb). Some background on the complete study: Peripheral blood samples were taken at the time of initial diagnosis, prior to any treatment. The roughly 91 discovery patients were randomly divided into training and test sets at a 7:3 ratio. Following sampling, methimazole starting at 30 mg daily was given to hyperthyroidism patients, and high-dose intravenous methylprednisolone was given to ophthalmopathy patients. An independent validation cohort of around 19 hyperthyroidism patients and 17 patients who later progressed to ophthalmopathy tested prospective prediction of ophthalmopathy. To identify TCR V-J signatures that set the groups apart, the researchers used a discovery cohort of about a hundred patients, made up of 43 with Graves' ophthalmopathy and 57 with stable Graves' hyperthyroidism. In more than 5 Graves' hyperthyroidism patients, the study also compared T-cell repertoires from thyroid tissue with T-cell repertoires from blood. According to the paper, TCR Vbeta CDR3 sequencing was carried out on 120 to 150 peripheral blood samples, which came from approximately 43 ophthalmopathy, 75 to 80 hyperthyroidism and about 17 progressor patients.

The TCR beta CDR3 regions were amplified from the RNA transcripts. A first-round RT-PCR of the TCR CDR3 used the HTBI primer set with the Qiagen OneStep RT-PCR kit. A second multiplex PCR round built the libraries, followed by size selection and purification. Sequencing of the libraries was done on an Illumina HiSeq2000 using paired-end 100 bp reads. The published analysis was carried out like this. SOAPnuke was used to process the raw data, with reads discarded if the reads contained adapters or uncalled bases, had a mean Phred below 15, or lacked an exact constant-primer or identifier match. COPE v1.2.5 was used to merge the high-quality paired reads, and each unique nucleotide sequence was defined as a clonotype. MiTCR v1.1 was used to align clonotypes to the IMGT TRBV, TRBD and TRBJ reference segments. Analysis was restricted to V-J combinations with a frequency above 0.0001, which covered roughly 99% of repertoires. A TCS score was defined as the ratio of F50 (clonal expansion) to E x V (chaos), with BLOSUM62-based TCRdist applied between CDR3 peptides within each V-J. Welch's t-statistics and random forest reduced roughly 530 V-J features to 10 to 15, which were used in a naive Bayes classifier (R e1071). The public sequencing data were trimmed at Q25 with fastp and processed into clonotypes with MiXCR by TCRdb, which kept only in-frame beta chains. CDR3 protein duplicates are merged, each entry listing the most common genes and DNA. These V and J calls are TCRdb output, not the study's own analysis. This sample comprises over 300,000 distinct CDR3 sequences, about 15% of them detected only once. The top ten hold 11% of the sample.

Overall results and qualifications from the work: A 13 V-J signature model separated ophthalmopathy from stable hyperthyroidism, with around 90% sensitivity and about 81% specificity in cross-validation and 80%/75% in testing. In validation, the model predicted progression to ophthalmopathy with just under 71% sensitivity and less than 80% specificity, a median of around six months before onset. Most expanded thyroid clonotypes (frequency above 0.001) were also detected in blood, suggesting blood repertoires may reflect thyroid immune responses. Sample size was not statistically predetermined, and investigators were not blinded to group allocation.

Sequencing was done on a sample of blood. The chain was built from TRBV2 and TRBJ1-5; the D gene lacks a confident call. The TCR comes from a woman aged 55-70 years with Graves' hyperthyroidism. The CDR3 sequence is CASMAGRNQPQHF. The DNA sequence is as follows: TGTGCCAGCATGGCGGGCCGCAATCAGCCCCAGCATTTT.